This T cell receptor beta chain was captured in a study of CD8 T cells in ankylosing spondylitis. TCRdb re-derived calls from the 5' RACE reads in MiXCR, one entry per CDR3 protein. Of some 700,000 distinct CDR3 sequences listed, under 20% are singletons. Study-wide points: Reports say disease-linked clones showed up significantly more in matched ankylosing spondylitis synovial fluid. The disease-linked clones had a CD8+ phenotype and low blood frequencies. Apparently characteristic of ankylosing spondylitis blood was a TCR beta motif (eight highly homologous variants). Previously reported in reactive arthritis synovial fluid and blood were some of the motif variants.

The CDR3 has 16 amino acids. Trimming removed 1 base at V and 3 bases at J, with 15 bases between. Germline assignment: CDR1 LGHDT and CDR2 YNNKEL (reference sequence). This clonotype was found a few times. As yet, its antigen is unknown. The chain has TRBV3-1 and TRBJ1-2; weak D call: TRBD1 (6 bases). The sequenced sample consisted of blood, either unsorted or a sorted T cell fraction (not recorded which). The TCR originated in a male donor with ankylosing spondylitis. CDR3 in amino acids: CASSQGPGGTDYGYTF. The CDR3 nucleotides read TGTGCCAGCAGCCAAGGCCCCGGGGGCACGGACTATGGCTACACCTTC.